This is a list of T cell receptor beta chains from one sample in a study of blood T cell repertoires in COVID-19. TCRdb's table, derived via immunoSEQ multiplex PCR, lists solely in-frame clones and lacks some. The data show 80,000 to 95,000 clones, approximately 86% seen once. The source material was peripheral blood. These receptors originate from a human donor in a cohort sampled during active COVID-19. Each CDR3 is given with its conserved first and last residue. The order of the fields is J gene, clone size, D gene, V gene, CDR3 protein, CDR3 DNA. The D gene is left open where the match is weak. Rows give clone size only sometimes, using once, few, many, or a class for an expanded clone.

J: TRBJ2-7; size: NA; D: TRBD2; V: TRBV9; CDR3: CASSVEGSGKGDEQYF; DNA: TGTGCCAGCAGCGTAGAAGGTAGCGGGAAGGGCGACGAGCAGTACTTC
J: TRBJ1-6; size: NA; D: NA; V: TRBV5-6; CDR3: CASSPGLAGSYNSPLHF; DNA: TGTGCCAGCAGCCCGGGTTTGGCGGGCTCCTATAATTCACCCCTCCACTTT
J: TRBJ2-4; size: NA; D: NA; V: TRBV6-2/TRBV6-3; CDR3: CASSYSASPSAKNIQYF; DNA: TGTGCCAGCAGTTACTCGGCTAGCCCTTCGGCCAAAAACATTCAGTACTTC
J: TRBJ2-3; size: NA; D: TRBD2; V: TRBV2; CDR3: CASSKREGGTDTQYF; DNA: TGTGCCAGCAGTAAGCGGGAGGGCGGCACAGATACGCAGTATTTT
J: TRBJ2-7; size: NA; D: TRBD1; V: TRBV28; CDR3: CASSGDRAEQYF; DNA: TGTGCCAGCAGTGGGGACAGGGCCGAGCAGTACTTC
J: TRBJ1-5; size: NA; D: NA; V: TRBV21-1; CDR3: CASSKPRENSNQPQHF; DNA: TGTGCCAGCAGCAAGCCGAGGGAGAATAGCAATCAGCCCCAGCATTTT
J: TRBJ2-5; size: NA; D: TRBD2; V: TRBV5-1; CDR3: CASSFRTSGGNFQYF; DNA: TGCGCCAGCAGCTTCCGGACTAGCGGGGGCAACTTCCAGTACTTC
J: TRBJ2-1; size: NA; D: NA; V: TRBV29-1; CDR3: CSVEGSGSNGQFF; DNA: TGCAGCGTTGAAGGTTCGGGGAGCAATGGGCAGTTCTTC
J: TRBJ1-5; size: NA; D: NA; V: TRBV29-1; CDR3: CSVGGHSNQPQHF; DNA: TGCAGCGTTGGAGGGCATAGCAATCAGCCCCAGCATTTT
J: TRBJ2-5; size: NA; D: NA; V: TRBV7-9; CDR3: CASSPPGEQETQYF; DNA: TGTGCCAGCAGCCCTCCAGGGGAACAAGAGACCCAGTACTTC
J: TRBJ2-3; size: NA; D: TRBD2; V: TRBV5-5; CDR3: CASSLGLSGGPDTQYF; DNA: TGTGCCAGCAGCTTGGGCCTTAGCGGGGGCCCAGATACGCAGTATTTT
J: TRBJ2-7; size: NA; D: TRBD2; V: TRBV10-3; CDR3: CAISAWTSGRVGYEQYF; DNA: TGTGCCATCAGTGCCTGGACTAGCGGGAGGGTCGGCTACGAGCAGTACTTC
J: TRBJ2-5; size: NA; D: NA; V: TRBV7-8; CDR3: CASSYISGVRETQYF; DNA: TGTGCCAGCAGCTACATTTCCGGGGTGCGGGAGACCCAGTACTTC
J: TRBJ1-3; size: NA; D: NA; V: TRBV6-5; CDR3: CASRLGVPGNTIYF; DNA: TGTGCCAGCAGGTTAGGGGTCCCTGGAAACACCATATATTTT
J: TRBJ1-5; size: NA; D: NA; V: TRBV25-1; CDR3: CASSGGGNQPQHF; DNA: TGTGCCAGCAGTGGAGGTGGCAATCAGCCCCAGCATTTT
J: TRBJ1-3; size: NA; D: NA; V: TRBV19; CDR3: CASSIGGLSGNTIYF; DNA: TGTGCCAGTAGTATAGGCGGACTCTCTGGAAACACCATATATTTT
J: TRBJ2-7; size: NA; D: TRBD2; V: TRBV7-2; CDR3: CASSFRPSGRSYEQYF; DNA: TGTGCCAGCAGCTTTAGGCCTAGCGGGCGCTCCTACGAGCAGTACTTC
J: TRBJ2-1; size: NA; D: TRBD2; V: TRBV6-2/TRBV6-3; CDR3: CASSYSEGGGLNEQFF; DNA: TGTGCCAGCAGTTACTCTGAAGGCGGGGGGCTCAATGAGCAGTTCTTC
J: TRBJ2-1; size: NA; D: NA; V: TRBV19; CDR3: CASSMTAESYNEQFF; DNA: TGTGCCAGTAGTATGACGGCGGAGTCCTACAATGAGCAGTTCTTC
J: TRBJ1-2; size: once; D: TRBD1; V: TRBV28; CDR3: CASSWTGFEDYGYTF; DNA: TGTGCCAGCAGTTGGACAGGGTTCGAGGACTATGGCTACACCTTC
J: TRBJ2-7; size: NA; D: TRBD2; V: TRBV7-2; CDR3: CASMGSAGGLSLHSYEQYF; DNA: TGTGCCAGCATGGGGAGTGCGGGAGGCCTTTCCCTTCACTCCTACGAGCAGTACTTC
J: TRBJ2-5; size: once; D: NA; V: TRBV4-3; CDR3: CASSQDIGGQETQYF; DNA: TGCGCCAGCAGCCAAGATATTGGCGGACAAGAGACCCAGTACTTC
J: TRBJ2-7; size: NA; D: TRBD2; V: TRBV7-2; CDR3: CASSTRAGASYEQYF; DNA: TGTGCCAGCAGTACGAGAGCGGGAGCCTCCTACGAGCAGTACTTC
J: TRBJ1-4; size: NA; D: NA; V: TRBV11-2; CDR3: CASSLGRAATNEKLFF; DNA: TGTGCCAGCAGCTTAGGCAGGGCCGCAACTAATGAAAAACTGTTTTTT
J: TRBJ2-5; size: NA; D: TRBD2; V: TRBV10-3; CDR3: CAIRGSGSIETQYF; DNA: TGTGCCATCAGGGGAAGCGGGAGCATCGAGACCCAGTACTTC
J: TRBJ1-2; size: NA; D: TRBD1; V: TRBV4-3; CDR3: CASSQAWGQGGSGYTF; DNA: TGCGCCAGCAGCCAAGCCTGGGGACAGGGGGGGAGCGGCTACACCTTC
J: TRBJ2-3; size: NA; D: TRBD2; V: TRBV28; CDR3: CASSTPIAGVVDTQYF; DNA: TGTGCCAGCAGTACGCCAATAGCGGGAGTCGTAGATACGCAGTATTTT
J: TRBJ1-2; size: NA; D: TRBD1; V: TRBV5-8; CDR3: CASSPLDRGPGYTF; DNA: TGTGCCAGCAGCCCTCTGGACAGGGGGCCAGGCTACACCTTC
J: TRBJ2-7; size: NA; D: TRBD2; V: TRBV11-2; CDR3: CASSRLAGGPYEQYF; DNA: TGTGCCAGCAGCAGACTAGCGGGAGGCCCCTACGAGCAGTACTTC
J: TRBJ2-4; size: once; D: NA; V: TRBV4-1; CDR3: CASSQVGGTKNIQYF; DNA: TGCGCCAGCAGCCAAGTAGGGGGTACCAAAAACATTCAGTACTTC